This T cell receptor beta chain is drawn from a study of blood T cells in healthy people across ages. Overall study: About one barcoded beta molecule per two T cells was captured by template switching. Findings and caveats of the study: Higher diversity and more naive CD4+ cells were features of long-lived donors, compared to aged donors.

Germline CDR1 LGHDT, CDR2 YNNKEL (reference sequence). The V and J ends lost 0 bases and 15 bases respectively, with 15 bases between them. This CDR3 comprises 13 residues. A second PCR of 7 to 11 cycles used a sample-barcoded 5' primer and a J-beta primer mix. Using its own MiXCR run on the 5' RACE reads, TCRdb lists one record per CDR3 protein. The sample lists around 700,000 distinct CDR3 sequences; 25% were seen once. With regard to this clonotype: What it binds is unknown.

Per sample, at least 6 micrograms of total RNA were extracted. The same sample was also studied in work on T cells of mothers and their children. That report adds: Second-PCR primer M1S introduced sample barcodes and 2-4 random nucleotides.

The sequence was collected from a boy aged 5-17 years in good health. The V gene is TRBV3-1, the J gene TRBJ2-1; no reliable D call. The sequencing sample was made of blood. CDR3 DNA sequence: TGTGCCAGCAGCCAAGATCCCCGGGCTCGGCGGTTCTTC. It encodes CASSQDPRARRFF.